This T cell receptor beta chain appears in the sequencing data of a study of a mutant IDH1 vaccine in newly diagnosed glioma. On the study more broadly: During weeks 1, 3, 5, 7, 11, 15, 19 and 23, patients received eight vaccinations.

Produced via immunoSEQ multiplex PCR; TCRdb's table is partial and in-frame only. This sample carries tens of thousands of clones, around 80% of them seen once, and the ten largest clones take over 4.5%. To note about this clone: Its cognate antigen is unknown.

This CDR3 is 18 amino acids long. Time point: week 5, during vaccination. The study gave 300 ug of mutant IDH1 20-mer peptide per vaccine dose, with topical imiquimod. Sample: PBMCs, taken from a glioma patient whose treatment included an IDH1 peptide vaccine. This clonotype was sampled from a man in his fifties with glioma. The chain carries TRBV21-1 and TRBJ2-4; the table names TRBD2, a call not compared with the DNA. TRBV21-1 is flagged as a pseudogene. CDR3 amino acids: CASSKPPCPRGGSNGQYF. The CDR3 DNA sequence: TGTGCCAGCAGCAAACCCCCGTGCCCCCGGGGGGGCTCCAACGGTCAGTACTTC.